Listed below are T cell receptor beta chains from one sample, sequenced in a study of T-cell reconstitution after alpha-beta-depleted transplantation in children. Via MiXCR, TCRdb re-called the PCR reads, giving one row per CDR3 protein. Among 700,000 to 850,000 distinct CDR3 sequences listed, 15% to 20% were seen once. The source was PBMCs, mostly from graft donor cells, collected 360 days after TCRalphabeta/CD19-depleted stem cell transplant. The receptor set was obtained from a male patient under 18 who had a stem cell transplant for acute lymphoblastic leukemia, so the T cells may come from the graft donor. Each CDR3 is given with its conserved first and last residue. A D gene is named only where the DNA matches it firmly. Clone sizes are given selectively: once, few, many, or a class where the clone is expanded.

size,J,D,V,CDR3,DNA
NA,TRBJ2-5,TRBD2,TRBV7-8,CASSAPGLAGEVTQYF,TGTGCCAGCAGCGCACCGGGACTAGCGGGAGAGGTGACCCAGTACTTC
few,TRBJ2-5,NA,TRBV18,CASSPGERETQYF,TGTGCCAGCTCACCCGGAGAGAGAGAGACCCAGTACTTC
many,TRBJ2-3,TRBD1,TRBV9,CASSVGDRGRRDTQYF,TGTGCCAGCAGCGTAGGGGACAGGGGGCGACGAGATACGCAGTATTTT
NA,TRBJ2-3,TRBD2,TRBV18,CASRGLAGGPTTDTQYF,TGTGCCAGCAGGGGACTAGCGGGAGGCCCCACCACAGATACGCAGTATTTT
NA,TRBJ2-6,NA,TRBV2,CASSEAGAGANVLTF,TGTGCCAGCAGTGAAGCGGGAGCTGGGGCCAACGTCCTGACTTTC
few,TRBJ2-5,TRBD1,TRBV25-1,CASRTGAAQYF,TGTGCCAGCCGGACAGGTGCGGCCCAGTACTTC
few,TRBJ1-3,NA,TRBV5-1,CASSYGDDYSGNTIYF,TGCGCCAGCAGCTATGGGGACGACTACTCTGGAAACACCATATATTTT
NA,TRBJ2-3,TRBD2,TRBV7-2,CASSLRLADADTQYF,TGTGCCAGCAGCTTACGACTAGCGGATGCAGATACGCAGTATTTT
NA,TRBJ2-7,NA,TRBV12-3/TRBV12-4,CASSLRLGDSYEQYF,TGTGCCAGCAGTTTGCGGTTGGGGGACTCCTACGAGCAGTACTTC
NA,TRBJ2-1,NA,TRBV5-1,CASRDGVQFF,TGCGCCAGCAGAGATGGGGTGCAGTTCTTC
NA,TRBJ1-4,NA,TRBV30,CAWSPWEDRGVGEKLFF,TGTGCCTGGAGTCCATGGGAGGATCGAGGTGTTGGGGAAAAACTGTTTTTT
few,TRBJ2-7,NA,TRBV7-8,CASSISASYEQYF,TGTGCCAGCAGTATTAGCGCCTCCTACGAGCAGTACTTC
NA,TRBJ2-7,TRBD1,TRBV7-9,CASSGDRDEQNF,TGTGCCAGCAGCGGGGACAGGGACGAGCAGAACTTC
NA,TRBJ2-4,TRBD1,TRBV29-1,CSVGDRANIQYF,TGCAGCGTTGGGGACAGGGCCAACATTCAGTACTTC
NA,TRBJ2-7,NA,TRBV2,CVSSERPRLYEQYF,TGTGTCAGCAGTGAAAGGCCCAGACTGTACGAGCAGTACTTC
NA,TRBJ2-1,NA,TRBV7-6,CASSEGVDEQFF,TGTGCCAGCAGCGAGGGCGTTGATGAGCAGTTCTTC